This T cell receptor beta chain is from a study of T cells in Graves' hyperthyroidism and ophthalmopathy. V lost 6 bases and J lost 9; bases outside the gene matches: 8. CDR3 size: 15 residues. CDR1 is KGHSH, CDR2 LQKENI, per germline. The table lists this clonotype with a few counts. Amplification of TCR beta CDR3 regions was performed using RNA transcripts as template. Primed by the HTBI set, a first-round RT-PCR was run on the TCR CDR3. MiXCR, run by TCRdb on the multiplex PCR reads, gives a single entry per CDR3 protein. The sample gives approximately 700,000 distinct CDR3 sequences, about 15% of which show up once; approximately 8% is in the top ten.

This chain joins TRBV18 and TRBJ2-4, with 13 bases lining up with TRBD2. The clonotype was recovered from a young man with Graves' hyperthyroidism. Sequencing was done on a sample of blood. The chain's CDR3 is CASSQTSGRISIQYF. In nucleotides, the CDR3 is TGTGCCAGCTCTCAGACTAGCGGGAGGATAAGCATTCAGTACTTC. The full variable domain, rest sourced from reference TRBV18 and TRBJ2-4, is NAGVMQNPRHLVRRRGQEARLRCSPMKGHSHVYWYRQLPEEGLKFMVYLQKENIIDESGMPKERFSAEFPKEGPSILRIQQVVRGDSAAYFCASSQTSGRISIQYFGAGTRLSVL.